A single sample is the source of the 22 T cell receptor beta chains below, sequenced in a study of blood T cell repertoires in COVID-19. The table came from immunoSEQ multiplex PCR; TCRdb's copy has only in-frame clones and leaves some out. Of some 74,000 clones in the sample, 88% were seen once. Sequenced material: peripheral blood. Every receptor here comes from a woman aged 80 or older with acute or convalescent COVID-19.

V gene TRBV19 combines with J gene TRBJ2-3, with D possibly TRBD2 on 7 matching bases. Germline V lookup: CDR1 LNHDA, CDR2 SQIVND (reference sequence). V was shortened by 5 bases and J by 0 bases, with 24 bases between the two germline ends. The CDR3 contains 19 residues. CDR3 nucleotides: TGTGCCAGTAGTTCCCCGGGTGGCGGGGGCTATTCAAGCACAGATACGCAGTATTTT. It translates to CASSSPGGGGYSSTDTQYF.

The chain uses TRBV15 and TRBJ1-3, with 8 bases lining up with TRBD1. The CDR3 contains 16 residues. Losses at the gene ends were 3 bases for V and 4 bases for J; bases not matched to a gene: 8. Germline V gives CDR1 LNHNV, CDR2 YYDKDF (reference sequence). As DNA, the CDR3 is TGTGCCACCAGCAGGGTTGGACAGGGACGCGGAAACACCATATATTTT. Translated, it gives CATSRVGQGRGNTIYF.

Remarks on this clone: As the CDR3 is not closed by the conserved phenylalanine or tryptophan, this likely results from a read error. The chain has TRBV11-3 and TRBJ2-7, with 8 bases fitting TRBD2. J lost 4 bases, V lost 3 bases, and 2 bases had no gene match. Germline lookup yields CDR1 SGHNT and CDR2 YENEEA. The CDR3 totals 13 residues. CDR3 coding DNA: TGTGCCAGCAGCTTGAGCGGGGGTTACGAGCAGTACCTC. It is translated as CASSLSGGYEQYL.

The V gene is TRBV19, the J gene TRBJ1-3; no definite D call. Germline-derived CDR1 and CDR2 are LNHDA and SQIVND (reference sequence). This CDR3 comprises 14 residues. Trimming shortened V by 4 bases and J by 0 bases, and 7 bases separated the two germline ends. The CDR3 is CASSRGLSGNTIYF. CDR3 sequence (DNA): TGTGCCAGTAGTAGAGGACTCTCTGGAAACACCATATATTTT.

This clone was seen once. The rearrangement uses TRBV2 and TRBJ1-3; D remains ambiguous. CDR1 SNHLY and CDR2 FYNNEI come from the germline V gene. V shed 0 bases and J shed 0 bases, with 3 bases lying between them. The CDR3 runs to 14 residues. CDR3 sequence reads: CASSEASSGNTIYF. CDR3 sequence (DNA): TGTGCCAGCAGTGAAGCCAGCTCTGGAAACACCATATATTTT. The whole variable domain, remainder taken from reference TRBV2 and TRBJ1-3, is EPEVTQTPSHQVTQMGQEVILRCVPISNHLYFYWYRQILGQKVEFLVSFYNNEISEKSEIFDDQFSVERPDGSNFTLKIRSTKLEDSAMYFCASSEASSGNTIYFGEGSWLTVV.

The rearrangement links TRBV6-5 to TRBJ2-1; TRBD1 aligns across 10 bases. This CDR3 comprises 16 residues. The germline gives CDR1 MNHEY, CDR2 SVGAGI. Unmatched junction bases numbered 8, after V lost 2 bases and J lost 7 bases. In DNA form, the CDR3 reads TGTGCCAGCAGTTACACGACCGGGACAGGGGTAAATGAGCAGTTCTTC. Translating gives CASSYTTGTGVNEQFF.

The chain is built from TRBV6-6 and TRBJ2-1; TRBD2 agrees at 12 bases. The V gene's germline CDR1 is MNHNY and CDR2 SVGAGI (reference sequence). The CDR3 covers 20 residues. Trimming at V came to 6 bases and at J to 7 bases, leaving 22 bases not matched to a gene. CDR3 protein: CASSPTVGLAGGPFRNEQFF. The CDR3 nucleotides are TGTGCCAGCAGCCCCACGGTGGGGCTAGCGGGAGGGCCTTTCAGAAATGAGCAGTTCTTC.

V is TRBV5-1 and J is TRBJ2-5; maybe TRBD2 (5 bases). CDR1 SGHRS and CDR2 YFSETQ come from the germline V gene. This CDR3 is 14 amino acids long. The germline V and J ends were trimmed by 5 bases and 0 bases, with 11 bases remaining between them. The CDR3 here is CASSRGSNQETQYF. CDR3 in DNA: TGCGCCAGCAGTCGGGGAAGTAACCAAGAGACCCAGTACTTC.

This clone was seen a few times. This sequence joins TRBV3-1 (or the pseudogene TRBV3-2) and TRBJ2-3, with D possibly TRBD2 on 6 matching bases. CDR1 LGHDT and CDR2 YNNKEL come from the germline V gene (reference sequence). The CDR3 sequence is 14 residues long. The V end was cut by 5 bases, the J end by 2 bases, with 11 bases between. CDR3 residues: CASSSLRDTDTQYF. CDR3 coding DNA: TGTGCCAGCAGCTCTCTGCGGGACACAGATACGCAGTATTTT.

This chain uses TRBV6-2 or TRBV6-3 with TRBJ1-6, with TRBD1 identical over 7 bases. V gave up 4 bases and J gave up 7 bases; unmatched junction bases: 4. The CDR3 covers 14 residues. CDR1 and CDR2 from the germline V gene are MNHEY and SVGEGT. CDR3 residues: CASSSTGRNSPLHF. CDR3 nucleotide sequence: TGTGCCAGCAGTTCGACAGGGAGGAATTCACCCCTCCACTTT.

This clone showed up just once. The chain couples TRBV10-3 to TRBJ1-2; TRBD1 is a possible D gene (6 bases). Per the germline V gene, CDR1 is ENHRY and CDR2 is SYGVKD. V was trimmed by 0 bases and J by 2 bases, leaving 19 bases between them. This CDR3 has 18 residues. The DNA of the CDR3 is TGTGCCATCAGTGAGTCGAAAGGGAAAAGGGACACCAACTATGGCTACACCTTC. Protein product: CAISESKGKRDTNYGYTF.

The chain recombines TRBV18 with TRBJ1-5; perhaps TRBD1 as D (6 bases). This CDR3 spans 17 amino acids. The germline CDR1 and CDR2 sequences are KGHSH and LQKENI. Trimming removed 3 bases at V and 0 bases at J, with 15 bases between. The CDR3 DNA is TGTGCCAGCTCACCCTTTGCAGGGGACGGTAGCAATCAGCCCCAGCATTTT. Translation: CASSPFAGDGSNQPQHF.

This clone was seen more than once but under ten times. The DNA of the CDR3 is TGTGCCAGCAGTAGAGGGGGCGCGCGAGAGACCCAGTACTTC. Translating it yields CASSRGGARETQYF. The V call is TRBV2, the J call TRBJ2-5; 7 bases match TRBD1. V was clipped by 5 bases and J by 4 bases; unmatched bases: 7. The CDR3 has 14 amino acids. CDR1 and CDR2 (germline): SNHLY, FYNNEI.

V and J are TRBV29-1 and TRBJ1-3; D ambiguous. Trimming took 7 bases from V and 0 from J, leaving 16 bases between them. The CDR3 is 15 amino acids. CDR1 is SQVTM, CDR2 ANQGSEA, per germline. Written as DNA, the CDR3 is TGCAGCGCCTGGCTTTCCCGGGGCTCTGGAAACACCATATATTTT. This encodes CSAWLSRGSGNTIYF.

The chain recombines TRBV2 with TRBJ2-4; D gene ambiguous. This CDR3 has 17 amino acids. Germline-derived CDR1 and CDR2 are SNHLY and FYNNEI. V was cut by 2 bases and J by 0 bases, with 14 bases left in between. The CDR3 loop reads CASSESRQLEAKNIQYF. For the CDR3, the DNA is TGTGCCAGCAGTGAATCGAGACAATTAGAAGCCAAAAACATTCAGTACTTC.

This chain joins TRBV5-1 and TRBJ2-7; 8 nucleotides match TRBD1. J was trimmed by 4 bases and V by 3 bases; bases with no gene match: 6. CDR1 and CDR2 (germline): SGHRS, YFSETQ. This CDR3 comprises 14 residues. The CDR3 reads CASSYGTGGYEQYF. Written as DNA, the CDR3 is TGCGCCAGCAGCTACGGCACAGGGGGGTACGAGCAGTACTTC.

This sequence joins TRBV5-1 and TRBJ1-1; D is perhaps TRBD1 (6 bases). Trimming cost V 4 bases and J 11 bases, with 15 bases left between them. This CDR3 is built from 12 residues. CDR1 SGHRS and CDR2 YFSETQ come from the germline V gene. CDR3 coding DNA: TGCGCCAGCAGCCTCGGGGGGACATTTGCTTTCTTT. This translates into CASSLGGTFAFF.

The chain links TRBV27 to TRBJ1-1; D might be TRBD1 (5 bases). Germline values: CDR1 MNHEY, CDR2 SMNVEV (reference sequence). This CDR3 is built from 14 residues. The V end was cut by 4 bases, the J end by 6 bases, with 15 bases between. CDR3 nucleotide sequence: TGTGCCAGCAGTTCCCCAGTGGGGGGGTCTGAAGCTTTCTTT. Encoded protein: CASSSPVGGSEAFF.

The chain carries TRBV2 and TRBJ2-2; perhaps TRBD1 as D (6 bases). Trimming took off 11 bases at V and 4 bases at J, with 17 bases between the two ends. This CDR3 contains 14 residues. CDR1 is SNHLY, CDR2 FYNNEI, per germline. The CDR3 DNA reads TGTGCCGGTCGAAGGGGGTCGGGCACCGGGGAGCTGTTTTTT. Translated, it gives CAGRRGSGTGELFF.

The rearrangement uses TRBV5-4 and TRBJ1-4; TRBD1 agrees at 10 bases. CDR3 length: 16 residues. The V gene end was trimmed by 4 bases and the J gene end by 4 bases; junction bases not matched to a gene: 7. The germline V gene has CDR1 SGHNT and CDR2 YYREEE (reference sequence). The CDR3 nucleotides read TGTGCCAGCAGCCACGACAGGGGGCCCGGTAATGAAAAACTGTTTTTT. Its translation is CASSHDRGPGNEKLFF.

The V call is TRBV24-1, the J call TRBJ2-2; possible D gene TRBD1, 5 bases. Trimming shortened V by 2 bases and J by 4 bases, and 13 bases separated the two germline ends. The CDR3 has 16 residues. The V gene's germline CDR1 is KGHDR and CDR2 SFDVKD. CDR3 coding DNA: TGTGCCACCAGTGATTCCAGGGCACCTGCCACCGGGGAGCTGTTTTTT. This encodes CATSDSRAPATGELFF.

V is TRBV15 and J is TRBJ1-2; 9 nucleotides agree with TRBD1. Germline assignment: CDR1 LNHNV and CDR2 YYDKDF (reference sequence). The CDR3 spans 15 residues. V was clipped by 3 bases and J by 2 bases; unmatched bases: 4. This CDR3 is CATSRGQGRNYGYTF. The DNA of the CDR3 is TGTGCCACCAGCAGGGGACAGGGACGAAACTATGGCTACACCTTC.